This TCR beta chain was captured by sequencing in a study of identifying expanded T cells in peripheral blood. Sequencing was performed with immunoSEQ multiplex PCR; in TCRdb, only in-frame clones are kept and a portion is missing. The data show under 150,000 clones, more than 75% seen once. During the collection period, no donor immune events like infections were recorded. Study-level points and caveats: Over two and four weeks, about 16 and 20 clones changed, versus around 1.3 between replicates. Variance in clone template counts between roughly 2-week samples significantly increased with total template count across all healthy donors.

Comment on this clone: Its target is unknown.

Trimming pared 4 bases from V and 7 bases from J, leaving 11 bases between. The CDR3 loop spans 14 amino acids. Germline values: CDR1 LGHNA, CDR2 YSLEER. The sequence came from a person aged 18-70 years in good health. Input material: blood. The chain recombines TRBV4-3 with TRBJ1-6, with D unclear. The CDR3 spells CASSRAQTNSPLHF. The CDR3 DNA reads TGCGCCAGCAGCCGGGCGCAGACGAATTCACCCCTCCACTTT.